The clone carrying this T cell receptor (beta chain) was counted many times. The antigen is undetermined. Amplified TCR beta CDR3 regions were obtained using RNA transcripts as template. Second-round multiplex PCR followed a first-round RT-PCR using HTBI primers. MiXCR was run by TCRdb on the multiplex PCR reads, yielding one entry per CDR3 protein. The sample lists approximately 330,000 distinct CDR3 sequences, 17% occurring once. V lost 5 bases and J lost 0, with 20 bases in between. The CDR3 covers 18 residues. Ophthalmopathic donors had moderate-to-severe activity, CAS ≥3 and NOSPECS ≥4, with disease that had lasted under 3 months. Reliance was placed on clinical symptoms, serum thyroxine, TRAb, thyroid ultrasound and orbital computed tomography for diagnosis. PBMCs were density-gradient isolated from around 9.2 ml fresh blood. This entry is derived from a study of Graves' ophthalmopathy and Graves' hyperthyroidism.

Broader study findings: Ophthalmopathy progression cases were predicted by the model with 70% to 71% sensitivity and roughly 72% specificity.

The receptor's source is an adult man with Graves' ophthalmopathy. J is TRBJ1-3 and V is TRBV12-3 or TRBV12-4; D is perhaps TRBD1 (5 bases). What was sequenced was peripheral blood. In nucleotides, the CDR3 is TGTGCCAGCAGTCCAGGGACCGCCGATCTTTTCTCTGGAAACACCATATATTTT. This sequence encodes CASSPGTADLFSGNTIYF.